This TCR beta chain comes out of a study of blood T cell repertoires in COVID-19. Study in general: The cDNA or gDNA used as material had been derived from T cells, B-cell-depleted T cells, or PBMCs.

A Seattle source enrolled patients during active infection and followed them longitudinally. J gave up 8 bases and V 5 bases, and 12 bases lay outside the gene matches. The CDR3 is 15 amino acids. Germline V gene sequence: CDR1 LNHNV, CDR2 YYDKDF (reference sequence). Repertoires were generated with immunoSEQ multiplex PCR, while TCRdb's copy carries only in-frame clones and drops some. The sample lists under 250,000 clones; roughly nine tenths were seen once. The genes are TRBV15 and TRBJ2-1; 7 bases are shared with TRBD2. Sequencing input: peripheral blood. This TCR was recovered from a man aged 55 to 70 with COVID-19, enrolled during active disease. In DNA form, the CDR3 reads TGTGCCACCAGCGTCACTAGCGAGGAGGTGTATGAGCAGTTCTTC. As protein: CATSVTSEEVYEQFF.